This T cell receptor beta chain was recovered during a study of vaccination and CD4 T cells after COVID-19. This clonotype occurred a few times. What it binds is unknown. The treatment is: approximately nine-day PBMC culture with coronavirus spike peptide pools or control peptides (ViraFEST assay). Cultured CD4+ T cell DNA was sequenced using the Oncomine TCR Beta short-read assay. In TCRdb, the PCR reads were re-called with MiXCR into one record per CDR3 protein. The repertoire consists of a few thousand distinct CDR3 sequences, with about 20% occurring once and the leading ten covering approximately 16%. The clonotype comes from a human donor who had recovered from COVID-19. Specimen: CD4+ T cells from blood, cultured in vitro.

Written as DNA, the CDR3 is TGCGCCAGCACCCCGGGACAGGGAAGGTCCTCTGGAAACACCATATATTTT. It yields the protein CASTPGQGRSSGNTIYF. The chain has TRBV5-1 and TRBJ1-3; 9 bases map to TRBD1. Germline CDR1 reads SGHRS; CDR2 reads YFSETQ. This CDR3 has 17 residues. V lost 6 bases to trimming and J lost 0 bases; unmatched junction nucleotides: 10.